This T cell receptor beta chain was recovered during a study of cytomegalovirus exposure and HLA in healthy donors. Study-level findings and limits: HLA alleles were associated with 18,000 or so TCR beta sequences in a later analysis at 0.05 false discovery rate.

CDR3 length: 15 residues. Germline V gives CDR1 MNHEY, CDR2 SMNVEV (reference sequence). J lost 2 bases, V lost 4 bases, and 5 bases had no gene match. Primers: 60 Vbeta forward and 13 Jbeta reverse. Some clones are missing from TCRdb's copy, which holds only in-frame ones; the method was immunoSEQ multiplex PCR. The table shows 120,000 to 150,000 clones, with roughly three quarters occurring only once. This clone was counted a few times. Its antigen is as yet unknown. The V and J genes are TRBV27 and TRBJ2-7, with 10 positions matching TRBD2. Sequencing was done on a sample of PBMCs. The receptor was derived from a man aged 18-30 years in good health and CMV-seronegative. The CDR3 DNA is TGTGCCAGCAGTTATACCGGGACTAGCGCCTACGAGCAGTACTTC. It is translated as CASSYTGTSAYEQYF.